One and the same sample provided the 5 T cell receptor beta chains below, sequenced in a study of T cells in Graves' hyperthyroidism and ophthalmopathy. Researchers amplified the TCR beta CDR3 regions from RNA transcripts. TCR CDR3 underwent first-round RT-PCR with the HTBI primer set. Each CDR3 protein is one row after TCRdb ran MiXCR on the multiplex PCR reads. The data show around 200,000 distinct CDR3 sequences, about 16% seen once. Material: blood. The source is a man aged 35 to 55 with Graves' hyperthyroidism.

This clonotype was detected ten times or more. V and J are TRBV4-1 and TRBJ1-4; 7 bases line up with TRBD1. Germline CDR1 reads MGHRA; CDR2 reads YSYEKL. J gave up 8 bases and V 2 bases, and 8 bases lay outside the gene matches. This CDR3 spans 15 amino acids. The CDR3 DNA reads as TGCGCCAGCAGCCAAACCGGGACAGCGGACGAAAAACTGTTTTTT. This encodes CASSQTGTADEKLFF.

This clonotype was observed at least ten times. The rearrangement uses TRBV5-1 and TRBJ2-1, with D perhaps TRBD1 or TRBD2 (5 bases each). The CDR3 runs 15 residues. Trimming pared 4 bases from V and 5 bases from J, leaving 16 bases between. Germline V gives CDR1 SGHRS, CDR2 YFSETQ. The CDR3 protein is CASSAGTSRDNEQFF. The CDR3 DNA reads TGCGCCAGCAGCGCCGGGACCTCTCGGGACAATGAGCAGTTCTTC.

This clonotype was found many times. The chain carries TRBV7-3 and TRBJ2-5; D is ambiguous. CDR3 length: 14 amino acids. Trimming cost V 4 bases and J 4 bases, with 13 bases left between them. Looked up from germline, CDR1 is SGHTA and CDR2 is FQGTGA. The CDR3 spells CASSSHKILETQYF. The CDR3 DNA is TGTGCCAGCAGCTCCCACAAGATTCTAGAGACCCAGTACTTC.

As concerns this clonotype: A much larger clone differs from this one at a single base, so this may be a read error. This rearrangement joins TRBV7-9 to TRBJ2-5; TRBD1 is a possible D gene (5 bases). Germline assignment: CDR1 SEHNR and CDR2 FQNEAQ (reference sequence). This CDR3 has 14 amino acids. DNA of the CDR3: TGTGCCAGCAGCCCAAAGGGGTCGGTAGAGACCCGGTACTTC. Amino acids: CASSPKGSVETRYF.

This clonotype was detected a few times. J is TRBJ2-2 and V is TRBV12-3 or TRBV12-4; 8 nucleotides line up with TRBD2. The CDR3 has 15 residues. J was trimmed by 6 bases and V by 5 bases; bases with no gene match: 8. As DNA, the CDR3 is TGTGCCAGCAGTCCGGGGGCGGGAGGTTCCGGGGAGCTGTTTTTT. It is translated as CASSPGAGGSGELFF.